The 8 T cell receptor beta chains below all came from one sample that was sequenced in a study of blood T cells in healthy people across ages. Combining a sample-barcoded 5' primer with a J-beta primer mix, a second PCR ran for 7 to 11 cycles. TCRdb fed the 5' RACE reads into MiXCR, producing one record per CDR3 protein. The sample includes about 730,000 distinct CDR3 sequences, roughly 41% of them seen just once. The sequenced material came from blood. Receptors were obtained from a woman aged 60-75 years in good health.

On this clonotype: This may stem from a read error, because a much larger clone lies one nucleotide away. The CDR3 coding sequence is TGCAGTGCTAGAGATCGCCCCGGGGCTGGGGCCAACGTCCAGACTTTC. As protein: CSARDRPGAGANVQTF. The chain joins TRBV20-1 to TRBJ2-6; the D gene could be TRBD1 or TRBD2 (5 bases each). The CDR3 covers 16 residues. Germline assignment: CDR1 DFQATT and CDR2 SNEGSKA (reference sequence).

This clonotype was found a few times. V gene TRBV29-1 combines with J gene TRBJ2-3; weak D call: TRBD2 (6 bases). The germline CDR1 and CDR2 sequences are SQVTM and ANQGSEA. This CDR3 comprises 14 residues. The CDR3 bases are TGCAGTGCTAAAACTAGCTTGGCGTTAGATACGCAGTATTTT. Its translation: CSAKTSLALDTQYF.

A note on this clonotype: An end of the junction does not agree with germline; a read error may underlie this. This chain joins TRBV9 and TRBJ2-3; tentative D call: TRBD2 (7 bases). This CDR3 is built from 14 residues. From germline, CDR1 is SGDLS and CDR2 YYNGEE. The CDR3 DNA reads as TGTGCCAGCAGCGAGGGGGGGTGGACAGATACGCGGTATTTT. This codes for CASSEGGWTDTRYF.

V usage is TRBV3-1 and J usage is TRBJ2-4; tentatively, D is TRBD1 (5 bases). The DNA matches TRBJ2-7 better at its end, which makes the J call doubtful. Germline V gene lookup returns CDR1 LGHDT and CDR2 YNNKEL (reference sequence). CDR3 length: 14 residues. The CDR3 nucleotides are TGTGCCAGCAGCCAAGCATCGACAGTATACGAGCAGTACTTC. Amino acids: CASSQASTVYEQYF.

CDR3 DNA: TGTGCCACCAGCAGATCCGGGACAGGGGTTGAAGCTTTCTTT. Protein: CATSRSGTGVEAFF. The chain carries TRBV15 and TRBJ1-1; 10 nucleotides agree with TRBD1. This CDR3 has 14 amino acids. The V and J ends lost 2 bases and 7 bases, in that order; junction bases with no gene match: 4. CDR1 is LNHNV, CDR2 YYDKDF, per germline (reference sequence). The whole variable domain, filled in from reference TRBV15 and TRBJ1-1, reads DAMVIQNPRYQVTQFGKPVTLSCSQTLNHNVMYWYQQKSSQAPKLLFHYYDKDFNNEADTPDNFQSRRPNTSFCFLDIRSPGLGDTAMYLCATSRSGTGVEAFFGQGTRLTVV.

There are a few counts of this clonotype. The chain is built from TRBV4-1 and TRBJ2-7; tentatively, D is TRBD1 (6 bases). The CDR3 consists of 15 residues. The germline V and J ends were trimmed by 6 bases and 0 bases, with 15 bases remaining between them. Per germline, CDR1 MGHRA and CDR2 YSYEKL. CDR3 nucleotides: TGCGCCAGCAGTCCCGCTGACAGGCTCTCCTACGAGCAGTACTTC. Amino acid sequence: CASSPADRLSYEQYF.

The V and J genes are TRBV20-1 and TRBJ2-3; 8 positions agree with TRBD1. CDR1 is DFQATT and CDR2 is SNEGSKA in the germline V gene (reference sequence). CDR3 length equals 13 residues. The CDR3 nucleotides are TGCAACGCAAGGACAGGGAGTGCAGATACGCAGTATTTT. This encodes CNARTGSADTQYF.

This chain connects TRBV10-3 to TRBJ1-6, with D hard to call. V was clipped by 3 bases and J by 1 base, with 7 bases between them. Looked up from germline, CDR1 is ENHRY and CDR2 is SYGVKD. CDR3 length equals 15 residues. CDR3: CAISDMGSYNSPLHF. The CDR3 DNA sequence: TGTGCCATCAGTGACATGGGGTCCTATAATTCACCCCTCCACTTT.